This T cell receptor (beta chain) was profiled in a study of vaccination effects on CD4 cells after COVID-19. Deletions cut 3 bases from V and 6 bases from J, with 11 bases between. The CDR3 runs 13 residues. Profiled with immunoSEQ multiplex PCR; TCRdb holds only in-frame clones, not every one. The sample carries around 50,000 clones, 74% recorded once. About this clone: Antigen unknown.

A 10-day culture period preceded the isolation of CD4+ T cells. This individual tested PCR-positive for SARS-CoV-2 infection between March and December 2020. BNT162b2 vaccine or mRNA-1273 vaccine was given to participants in two doses. This clonotype was obtained from a human donor who had a prior SARS-CoV-2 infection. The material was CD4+ T cells from PBMCs cultured without peptide, obtained after COVID-19 vaccination. This rearrangement joins TRBV12-3 or TRBV12-4 to TRBJ2-5, with D possibly being TRBD1 or TRBD2 (5 bases each). This chain's CDR3 is CASSFRDPQTQYF. DNA of the CDR3: TGTGCCAGCAGTTTCCGGGACCCCCAGACCCAGTACTTC.